This record looks at one TCR beta chain sequence and its context. The target antigen is unknown. This record comes from a study of T cell clones after liver transplantation. Study as a whole: TCRbeta sequencing after a pre-transplant mixed lymphocyte reaction identified graft-donor-reactive clones, later tracked in post-transplant blood. Three of the eight recipients were HCV-positive; the rest had non-autoimmune, non-viral transplant indications.

The method was immunoSEQ multiplex PCR; TCRdb's version includes in-frame clones alone and lacks a portion of them. The sample lists over 90,000 clones, 84% seen once, with about 3% in the top ten. Study-wide findings and caveats: Post-transplant time points were not standardized, so conclusions are preliminary. Rather than being deleted, graft donor-reactive T cells may have moved into the graft.

The sequences come from CD4+ T cells from blood, collected approximately 43 months after liver transplant. This receptor was obtained from a human patient who received a liver transplant. Some T cells may originate from the graft donor.

The CDR3 DNA follows: TGTGCCAGCAGCTTAGGTGCCGATCAGCCCCAGCATTTT. This codes for CASSLGADQPQHF. The rearrangement links TRBV7-3 to TRBJ1-5; D unclear. Germline values: CDR1 SGHTA, CDR2 FQGTGA. Trimming pared 2 bases from V and 5 bases from J, leaving 7 bases between. The length of the CDR3 is 13 residues. Looking up the rest from reference TRBV7-3 and TRBJ1-5 gives the full variable domain: GAGVSQTPSNKVTEKGKYVELRCDPISGHTALYWYRQSLGQGPEFLIYFQGTGAADDSGLPNDRFFAVRPEGSVSTLKIQRTERGDSAVYLCASSLGADQPQHFGDGTRLSIL.